Listed here is a single TCR beta chain. CDR1 is SNHLY and CDR2 is FYNNEI in the germline V gene. Trimming at V came to 6 bases and at J to 1 base, leaving 6 bases not matched to a gene. The length of the CDR3 is 15 residues. In the source study's methods: Amplification of reference gene primers provided the estimated nucleated cell counts. Produced via immunoSEQ multiplex PCR; TCRdb's table is partial and in-frame only. From that table come the V and J calls and clone size; the DNA was used to work out D and trimming. The table lists about 50,000 clones, over 80% of them singletons. This sample was included in a study of blood T cell repertoires in COVID-19. Study information: Italy, Spain and the United States were the sources of the convalescent and acute COVID-19 samples. PBMCs, B-cell-depleted T cells, or T cells were the source of the cDNA or gDNA that made up the material.

The sequence derives from a man aged 40-49 years with acute or convalescent COVID-19. The genes are TRBV2 and TRBJ1-1; 9 positions agree with TRBD1. The specimen was peripheral blood. As DNA, the CDR3 is TGTGCCAGCAGGGGGACAGGGCTGGGGAACACTGAAGCTTTCTTT. Residues: CASRGTGLGNTEAFF.